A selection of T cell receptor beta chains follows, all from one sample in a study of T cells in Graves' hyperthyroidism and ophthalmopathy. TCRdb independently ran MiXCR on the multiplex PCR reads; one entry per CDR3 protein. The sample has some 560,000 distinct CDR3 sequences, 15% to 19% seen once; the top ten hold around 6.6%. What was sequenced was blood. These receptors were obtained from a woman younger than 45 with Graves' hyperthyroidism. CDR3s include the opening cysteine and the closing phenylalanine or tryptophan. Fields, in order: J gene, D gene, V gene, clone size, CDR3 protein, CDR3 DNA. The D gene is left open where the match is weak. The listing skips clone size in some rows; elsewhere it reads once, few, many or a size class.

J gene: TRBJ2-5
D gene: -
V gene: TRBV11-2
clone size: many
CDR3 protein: CASSLETAGHQETQYF
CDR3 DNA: TGTGCCAGCAGCTTAGAGACAGCCGGGCACCAAGAGACCCAGTACTTC

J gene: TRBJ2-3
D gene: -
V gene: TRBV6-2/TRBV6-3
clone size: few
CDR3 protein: CAGESGGGRYF
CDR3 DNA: TGTGCCGGCGAATCAGGTGGGGGAAGGTATTTT

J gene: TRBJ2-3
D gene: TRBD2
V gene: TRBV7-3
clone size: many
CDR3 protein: CASSLSSGSQDTQYF
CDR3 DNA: TGTGCCAGCAGCTTGTCTAGCGGGAGTCAGGATACGCAGTATTTT

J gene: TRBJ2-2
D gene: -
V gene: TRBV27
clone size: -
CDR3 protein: CTSSGDTGELFF
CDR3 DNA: TGTACCAGCAGTGGAGACACCGGGGAGCTGTTTTTT

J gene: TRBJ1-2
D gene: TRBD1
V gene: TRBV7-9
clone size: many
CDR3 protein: CASSRDRGYGYTF
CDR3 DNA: TGTGCCAGCAGTCGGGACAGGGGCTATGGCTACACCTTC

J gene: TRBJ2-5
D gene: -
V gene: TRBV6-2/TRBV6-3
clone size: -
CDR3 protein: CASSFGQGLGGQETQYF
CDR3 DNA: TGTGCCAGCAGTTTCGGTCAAGGGCTAGGGGGCCAAGAGACCCAGTACTTC

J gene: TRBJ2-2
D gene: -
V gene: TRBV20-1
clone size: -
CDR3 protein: CSARESPLHGELFF
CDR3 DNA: TGCAGTGCTAGAGAGTCCCCTCTCCACGGGGAGCTGTTTTTT

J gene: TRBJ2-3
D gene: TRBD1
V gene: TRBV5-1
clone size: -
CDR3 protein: CASSLNRDREPDTQYF
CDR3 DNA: TGCGCCAGCAGCTTAAACCGGGACAGGGAGCCAGATACGCAGTATTTT

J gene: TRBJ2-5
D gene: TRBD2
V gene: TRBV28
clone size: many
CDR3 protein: CASSDSGRLETQYF
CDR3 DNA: TGTGCCAGCAGTGATAGCGGGAGGTTAGAGACCCAGTACTTC

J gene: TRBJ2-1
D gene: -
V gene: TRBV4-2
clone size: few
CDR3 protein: CASSPRLTTGNEQFF
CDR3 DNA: TGTGCCAGCAGCCCCCGACTCACGACAGGCAATGAGCAGTTCTTC

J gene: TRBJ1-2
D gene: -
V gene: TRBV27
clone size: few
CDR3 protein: CASSFSRVAYGYTF
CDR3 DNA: TGTGCCAGCAGTTTCTCCAGGGTCGCCTATGGCTACACCTTC

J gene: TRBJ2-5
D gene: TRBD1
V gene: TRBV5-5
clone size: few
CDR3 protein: CASSSRGLETQYF
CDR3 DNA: TGTGCCAGCAGCTCTAGGGGGCTGGAGACCCAGTACTTC

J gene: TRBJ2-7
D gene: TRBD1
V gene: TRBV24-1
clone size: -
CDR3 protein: CATSGADRGGHEQYF
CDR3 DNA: TGTGCCACCAGTGGTGCCGACAGGGGAGGTCACGAGCAGTACTTC

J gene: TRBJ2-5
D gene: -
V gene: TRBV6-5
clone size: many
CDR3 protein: CASSYRGNQETQYF
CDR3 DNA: TGTGCCAGCAGTTACAGGGGAAACCAAGAGACCCAGTACTTC

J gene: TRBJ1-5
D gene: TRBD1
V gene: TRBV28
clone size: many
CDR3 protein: CASSDRGGGNQPQHF
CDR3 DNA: TGTGCCAGCAGTGACAGGGGAGGGGGCAATCAGCCCCAGCATTTT

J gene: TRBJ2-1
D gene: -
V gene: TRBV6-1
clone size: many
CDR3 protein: CASSGGRSHNYNEQFF
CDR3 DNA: TGTGCCAGCAGTGGGGGGCGGTCCCATAACTACAATGAGCAGTTCTTC

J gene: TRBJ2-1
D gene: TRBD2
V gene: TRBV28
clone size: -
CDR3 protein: CASSSRSGSSYNEQFF
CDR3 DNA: TGTGCCAGCAGTTCCCGAAGCGGGAGCTCCTACAATGAGCAGTTCTTC

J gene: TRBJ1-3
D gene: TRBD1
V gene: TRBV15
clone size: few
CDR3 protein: CATSRGDRVQNTIYF
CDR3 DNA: TGTGCCACCAGCAGAGGTGACAGGGTTCAAAACACCATATATTTT

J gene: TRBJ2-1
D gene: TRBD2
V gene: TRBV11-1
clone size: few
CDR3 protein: CASSLGARGRVNEQFF
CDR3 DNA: TGTGCCAGCAGCTTGGGTGCTCGCGGGAGGGTCAATGAGCAGTTCTTC

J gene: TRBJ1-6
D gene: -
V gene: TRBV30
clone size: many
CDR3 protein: CAWSGRTNSPLHF
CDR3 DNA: TGTGCCTGGAGTGGACGGACTAATTCACCCCTCCACTTT

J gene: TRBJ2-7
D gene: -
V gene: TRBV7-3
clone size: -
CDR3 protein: CASSLGEKSYEQYF
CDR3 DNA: TGTGCCAGCAGCTTGGGTGAGAAGTCCTACGAGCAGTACTTC

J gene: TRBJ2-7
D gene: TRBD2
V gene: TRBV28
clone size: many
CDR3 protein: CASSFLAGAYEQYF
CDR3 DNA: TGTGCCAGCAGTTTCCTAGCGGGGGCTTACGAGCAGTACTTC

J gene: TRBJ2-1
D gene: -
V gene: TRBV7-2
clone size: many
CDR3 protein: CASSLFLNEQFF
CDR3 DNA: TGTGCCAGCAGCCTCTTTTTAAATGAGCAGTTCTTC

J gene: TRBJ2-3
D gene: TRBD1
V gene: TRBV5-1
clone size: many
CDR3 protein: CASSPGQDTDTQYF
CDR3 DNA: TGCGCCAGCAGCCCGGGACAGGACACAGATACGCAGTATTTT

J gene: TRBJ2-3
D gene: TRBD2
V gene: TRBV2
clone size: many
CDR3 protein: CASSGTSGRDTQYF
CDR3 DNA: TGTGCCAGCAGTGGGACTAGCGGGAGAGATACGCAGTATTTT

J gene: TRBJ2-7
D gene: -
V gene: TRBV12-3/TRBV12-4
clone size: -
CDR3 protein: CASSFRTEQYF
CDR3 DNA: TGTGCCAGCAGTTTTCGTACCGAGCAGTACTTC

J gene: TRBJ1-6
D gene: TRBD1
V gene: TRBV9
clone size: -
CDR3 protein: CASSQTGGGTGQNSPLHF
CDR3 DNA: TGTGCCAGCAGCCAAACCGGGGGGGGGACAGGGCAGAATTCACCCCTCCACTTT